This T cell receptor beta chain was sequenced in a study of CD8 T cells in Susac syndrome. Relapsing-remitting disease, either stable or active, was present in the treatment-naive patients who were the multiple sclerosis controls. Study-level points and caveats: The study's TCR sequencing and HLA analysis covered a relatively small number of individuals, and the study acknowledged this.

About 0.5 to 1 ug RNA was reverse transcribed with random hexamers. Multiplex PCR with immunoSEQ amplified the TCR beta CDR3 across 54 Vbeta and 13 Jbeta. TCRdb redid the calling of the immunoSEQ multiplex PCR reads with MiXCR, one entry per CDR3 protein. Here the sample spans approximately 120,000 distinct CDR3 sequences, about 90% being singletons. Remarks on this clonotype: Its antigen is undetermined.

CDR3 size: 15 residues. V was shortened by 4 bases and J by 5 bases, with 14 bases between the two germline ends. The source of this sequence is a human donor with multiple sclerosis. The chain combines TRBV12-3 or TRBV12-4 with TRBJ2-2; D might be TRBD2 (6 bases). The specimen sequenced was CD8+ T cells from PBMCs. CDR3 in DNA: TGTGCCAGCAGTTCTCCGGGAGAATGGACCGGGGAGCTGTTTTTT. It is translated as CASSSPGEWTGELFF.